The 11 T cell receptor beta chains presented below share a single source sample, sequenced in a study of blood T cell repertoires in COVID-19. Assay: immunoSEQ multiplex PCR; the TCRdb copy retains only in-frame clones and omits some. This table has 540,000 or so clones, 85% to 90% appearing once. Sequencing used peripheral blood. These receptors all come from a woman aged 45-60 years with COVID-19, enrolled during active disease.

This chain joins TRBV13 and TRBJ2-1; 7 nucleotides line up with TRBD1. This CDR3 has 13 residues. The ends lost 4 bases at V and 5 bases at J; junction bases unmatched: 2. Germline assignment: CDR1 PRHDT and CDR2 FYEKMQ (reference sequence). As DNA, the CDR3 is TGTGCCAGCAGCTCGGGGACAGACAATGAGCAGTTCTTC. Its protein product is CASSSGTDNEQFF.

The chain employs TRBV2 and TRBJ1-1, with D possibly TRBD1 on 5 matching bases. Germline CDR1 and CDR2: SNHLY and FYNNEI. The CDR3 is 14 residues long. Trimming stripped 3 bases from V and 5 bases from J, with 13 bases between. The CDR3 sequence: CASSDVGGGTEAFF. The CDR3 nucleotides are TGTGCCAGCAGTGATGTGGGGGGAGGGACTGAAGCTTTCTTT.

This chain links TRBV7-3 with TRBJ2-7, with 12 positions matching TRBD2. CDR1 is SGHTA, CDR2 FQGTGA, per germline. CDR3 length equals 15 residues. V lost 5 bases, J lost 0 bases, and 2 bases stayed unmatched. CDR3 in DNA: TGTGCCAGCAGCCCTAGCGGGGGGGCCTCCTACGAGCAGTACTTC. This codes for CASSPSGGASYEQYF.

In this sample, this clone turned up a few times. The J gene is TRBJ1-1, the V gene TRBV6-6; D is ambiguous. CDR1 MNHNY and CDR2 SVGAGI come from the germline V gene (reference sequence). The V end was cut by 5 bases, the J end by 4 bases, with 14 bases between. The CDR3 consists of 14 residues. The CDR3 DNA sequence: TGTGCCAGCAGTGCCCCGGGAGTTGGCACTGAAGCTTTCTTT. This sequence encodes CASSAPGVGTEAFF.

The CDR3 region is CASSLESGTDTQYF. The CDR3 coding sequence is TGCGCCAGCAGCTTGGAGTCAGGCACAGATACGCAGTATTTT. V gene TRBV5-1 combines with J gene TRBJ2-3; D unresolved. Germline-derived CDR1 and CDR2 are SGHRS and YFSETQ. V lost 0 bases and J 1 base, leaving 6 bases between the germline ends. CDR3 size: 14 residues.

The chain is built from TRBV12-3 or TRBV12-4 and TRBJ2-7; D unresolved. V lost 2 bases and J lost 6, with 8 bases in between. The CDR3 loop spans 12 amino acids. The CDR3 region has the DNA TGTGCCAGCAGTTTAATGGAGCGCGAGCAGTACTTC. It yields the protein CASSLMEREQYF.

The sample holds one count of this clone. In DNA form, the CDR3 reads TGCGCCAGCAGCATCCGACAGGGGAACGGGGACGAGCAGTACTTC. Amino acids: CASSIRQGNGDEQYF. The chain joins TRBV5-1 to TRBJ2-7; TRBD1 matches 8 bases. Trimming took 4 bases from V and 5 from J; bases not matched to a gene: 11. The CDR3 sequence is 15 residues long. From germline, CDR1 is SGHRS and CDR2 YFSETQ.

J is TRBJ2-5 and V is TRBV29-1; 11 positions match TRBD1. After removal of 6 bases from V and 5 bases from J, the junction contained 5 bases not matched to a gene. The CDR3 sequence is 13 residues long. Germline V gene lookup returns CDR1 SQVTM and CDR2 ANQGSEA. Here the CDR3 reads CSVGTGGEETQYF. The CDR3 region has the DNA TGCAGCGTGGGGACAGGGGGTGAGGAGACCCAGTACTTC.

The chain recombines TRBV30 with TRBJ1-2; D uncertain. Germline V CDR1 and CDR2: GTSNPN, SVGIG (reference sequence). The CDR3 length is 13 residues. Trimming pared 3 bases from V and 6 bases from J, leaving 14 bases between. The CDR3 DNA reads TGTGCCTGGAGCGAGGTTCCCCAAGATGGCTACACCTTC. Translated: CAWSEVPQDGYTF. Together with reference TRBV30 and TRBJ1-2, the CDR3 gives the full variable domain: SQTIHQWPATLVQPVGSPLSLECTVEGTSNPNLYWYRQAAGRGLQLLFYSVGIGQISSEVPQNLSASRPQDRQFILSSKKLLLSDSGFYLCAWSEVPQDGYTFGSGTRLTVV.

This clone appeared once. The J gene is TRBJ2-1, the V gene TRBV7-5; TRBD2 is taken as the D call from the table, unchecked against the DNA. TRBV7-5 is assigned pseudogene status. CDR3 size: 13 residues. The CDR3 sequence is CASSASGVDEQFF. In nucleotides, the CDR3 is TGTGCCAGCAGCGCTAGCGGGGTGGATGAGCAGTTCTTC.

Regarding this clone: Different DNA sequences within this sample yield the same CDR3. The V and J genes are TRBV6-6 and TRBJ1-1; TRBD1 agrees at 7 bases. Germline CDR1 is MNHNY and CDR2 is SVGAGI (reference sequence). Trimming at V came to 5 bases and at J to 8 bases, leaving 2 bases not matched to a gene. The CDR3 runs to 11 residues. Here the CDR3 reads CASSRQGEAFF. For the CDR3, the DNA is TGTGCCAGCAGTCGACAGGGAGAAGCTTTCTTT.